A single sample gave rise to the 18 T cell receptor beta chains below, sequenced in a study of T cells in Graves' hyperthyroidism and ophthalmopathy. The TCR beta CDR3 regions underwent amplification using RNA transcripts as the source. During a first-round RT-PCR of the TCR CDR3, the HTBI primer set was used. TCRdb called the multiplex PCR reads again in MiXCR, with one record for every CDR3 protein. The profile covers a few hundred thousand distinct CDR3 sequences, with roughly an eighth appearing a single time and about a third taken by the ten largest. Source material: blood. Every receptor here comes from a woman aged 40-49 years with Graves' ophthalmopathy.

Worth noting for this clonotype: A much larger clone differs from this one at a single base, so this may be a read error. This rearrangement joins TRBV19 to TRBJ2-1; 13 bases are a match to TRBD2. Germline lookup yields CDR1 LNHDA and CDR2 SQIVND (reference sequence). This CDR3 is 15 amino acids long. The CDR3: CASSRTSGSIGEQCF. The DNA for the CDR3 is TGTGCCAGTAGTAGGACTAGCGGGAGTATCGGTGAGCAGTGCTTC. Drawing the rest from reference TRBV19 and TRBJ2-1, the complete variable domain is DGGITQSPKYLFRKEGQNVTLSCEQNLNHDAMYWYRQDPGQGLRLIYYSQIVNDFQKGDIAEGYSVSREKKESFPLTVTSAQKNPTAFYLCASSRTSGSIGEQCFGPGTRLTVL.

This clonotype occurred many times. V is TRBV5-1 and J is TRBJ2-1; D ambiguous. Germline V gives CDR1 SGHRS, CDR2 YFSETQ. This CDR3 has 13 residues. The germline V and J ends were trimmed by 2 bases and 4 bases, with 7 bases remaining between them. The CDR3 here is CASSFASYNEQFF. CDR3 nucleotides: TGCGCCAGCAGCTTTGCCTCGTACAATGAGCAGTTCTTC.

CDR3 amino acids: CASSLGGSRDEQFF. CDR3 DNA: TGCGCCAGCAGCTTGGGAGGTAGCAGGGATGAGCAGTTCTTC. The chain joins TRBV5-1 to TRBJ2-1; D may be TRBD1 (5 bases). From germline, CDR1 is SGHRS and CDR2 YFSETQ. The CDR3 has 14 residues. Trimming took off 0 bases at V and 8 bases at J, with 12 bases between the two ends.

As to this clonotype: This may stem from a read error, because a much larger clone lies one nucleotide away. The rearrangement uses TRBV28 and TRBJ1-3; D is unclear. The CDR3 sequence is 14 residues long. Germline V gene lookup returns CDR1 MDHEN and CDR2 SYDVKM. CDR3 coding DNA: TGTGCCAACAGTACAAGTCCGCTCGGGAACACCATATATTTT. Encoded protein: CANSTSPLGNTIYF.

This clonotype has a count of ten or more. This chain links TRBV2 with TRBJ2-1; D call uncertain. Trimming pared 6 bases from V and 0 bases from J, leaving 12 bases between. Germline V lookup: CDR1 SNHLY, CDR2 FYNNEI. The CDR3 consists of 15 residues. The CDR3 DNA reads TGTGCCAGCAGCGCCGACTGGAGCTCCTACAATGAGCAGTTCTTC. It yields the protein CASSADWSSYNEQFF.

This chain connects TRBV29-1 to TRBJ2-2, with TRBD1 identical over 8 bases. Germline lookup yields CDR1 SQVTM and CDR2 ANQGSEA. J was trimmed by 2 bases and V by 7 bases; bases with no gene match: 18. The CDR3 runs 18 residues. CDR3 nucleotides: TGCAGCGCCCGGACAGGGACATCGCGCAGTGTAAACACCGGGGAGCTGTTTTTT. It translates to CSARTGTSRSVNTGELFF.

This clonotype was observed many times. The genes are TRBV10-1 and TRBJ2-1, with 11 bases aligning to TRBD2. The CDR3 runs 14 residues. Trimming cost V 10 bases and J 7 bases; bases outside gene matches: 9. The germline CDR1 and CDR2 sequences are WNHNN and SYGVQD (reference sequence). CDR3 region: CATSRTSGLNEQFF. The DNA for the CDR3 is TGCGCCACCTCTAGGACTAGCGGGTTGAATGAGCAGTTCTTC.

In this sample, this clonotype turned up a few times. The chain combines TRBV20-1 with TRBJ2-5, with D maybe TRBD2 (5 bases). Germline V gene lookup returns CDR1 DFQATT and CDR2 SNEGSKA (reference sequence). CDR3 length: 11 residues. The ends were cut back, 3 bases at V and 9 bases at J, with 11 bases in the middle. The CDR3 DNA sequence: TGCAGTGCTAGTTCGGGGAGCCCCCAGTACTTC. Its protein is CSASSGSPQYF.

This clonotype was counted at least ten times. The CDR3: CASSPLRPAQETQYF. CDR3 DNA: TGTGCCAGCTCACCACTCCGTCCGGCGCAAGAGACCCAGTACTTC. J is TRBJ2-5 and V is TRBV18; D gene uncertain. Germline-derived CDR1 and CDR2 are KGHSH and LQKENI. Trimming took off 1 base at V and 2 bases at J, with 11 bases between the two ends. The CDR3 is 15 residues long.

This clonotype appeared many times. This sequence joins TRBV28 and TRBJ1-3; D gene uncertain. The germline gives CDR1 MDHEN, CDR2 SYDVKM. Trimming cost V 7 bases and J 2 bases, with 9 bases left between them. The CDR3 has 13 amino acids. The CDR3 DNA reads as TGTGCCAGCACCGGGTTAGCTGGAAACACCATATATTTT. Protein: CASTGLAGNTIYF.

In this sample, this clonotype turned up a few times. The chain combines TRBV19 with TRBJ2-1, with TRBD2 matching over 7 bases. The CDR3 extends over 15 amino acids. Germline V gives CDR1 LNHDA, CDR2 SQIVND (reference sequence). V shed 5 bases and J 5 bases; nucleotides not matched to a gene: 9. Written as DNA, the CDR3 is TGTGCCAGTAGTGGGTGGACTAGGAGAAACAATGAGCAGTTCTTC. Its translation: CASSGWTRRNNEQFF.

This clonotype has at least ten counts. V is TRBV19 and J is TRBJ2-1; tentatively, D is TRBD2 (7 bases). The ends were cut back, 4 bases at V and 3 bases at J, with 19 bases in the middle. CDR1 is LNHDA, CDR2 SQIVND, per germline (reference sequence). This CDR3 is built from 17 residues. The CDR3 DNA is TGTGCCAGTAGTAGGGGAAGCGGGAAAGGGGGCTACAATGAGCAGTTCTTC. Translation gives CASSRGSGKGGYNEQFF.

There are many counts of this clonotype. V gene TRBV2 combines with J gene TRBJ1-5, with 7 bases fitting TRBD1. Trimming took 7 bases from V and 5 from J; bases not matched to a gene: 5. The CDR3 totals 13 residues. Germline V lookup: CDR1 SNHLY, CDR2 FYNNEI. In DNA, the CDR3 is TGTGCCAGCACCGGGACAGTGTATCAGCCCCAGCATTTT. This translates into CASTGTVYQPQHF. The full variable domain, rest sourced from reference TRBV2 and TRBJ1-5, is EPEVTQTPSHQVTQMGQEVILRCVPISNHLYFYWYRQILGQKVEFLVSFYNNEISEKSEIFDDQFSVERPDGSNFTLKIRSTKLEDSAMYFCASTGTVYQPQHFGDGTRLSIL.

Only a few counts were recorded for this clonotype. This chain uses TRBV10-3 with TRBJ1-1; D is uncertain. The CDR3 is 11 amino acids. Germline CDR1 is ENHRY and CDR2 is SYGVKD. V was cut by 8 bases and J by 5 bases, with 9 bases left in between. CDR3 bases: TGTGCCATCCGGGGAGGGACTGAAGCTTTCTTT. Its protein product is CAIRGGTEAFF.

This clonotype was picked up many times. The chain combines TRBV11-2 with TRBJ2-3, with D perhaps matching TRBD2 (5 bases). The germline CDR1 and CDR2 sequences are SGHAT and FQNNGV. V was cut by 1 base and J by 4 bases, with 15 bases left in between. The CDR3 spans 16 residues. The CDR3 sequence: CASSLVPRTGADTQYF. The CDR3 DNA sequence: TGTGCCAGCAGCTTAGTCCCCCGGACTGGTGCAGATACGCAGTATTTT. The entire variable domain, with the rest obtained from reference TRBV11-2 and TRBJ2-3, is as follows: EAGVAQSPRYKIIEKRQSVAFWCNPISGHATLYWYQQILGQGPKLLIQFQNNGVVDDSQLPKDRFSAERLKGVDSTLKIQPAKLEDSAVYLCASSLVPRTGADTQYFGPGTRLTVL.

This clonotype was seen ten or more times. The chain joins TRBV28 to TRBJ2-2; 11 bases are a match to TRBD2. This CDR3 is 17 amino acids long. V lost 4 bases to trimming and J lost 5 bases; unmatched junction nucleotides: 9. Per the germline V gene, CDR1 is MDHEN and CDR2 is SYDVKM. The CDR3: CASSSPLAGDRTGELFF. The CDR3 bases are TGTGCCAGCAGTTCGCCACTAGCGGGAGATCGTACCGGGGAGCTGTTTTTT.

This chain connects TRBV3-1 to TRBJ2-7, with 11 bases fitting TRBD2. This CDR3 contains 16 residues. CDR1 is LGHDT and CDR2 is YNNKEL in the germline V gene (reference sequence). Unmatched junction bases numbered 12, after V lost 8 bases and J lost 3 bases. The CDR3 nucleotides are TGTGCCAGCTCACCAAGGGGACTAGCGGATGTCTACGAGCAGTACTTC. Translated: CASSPRGLADVYEQYF.

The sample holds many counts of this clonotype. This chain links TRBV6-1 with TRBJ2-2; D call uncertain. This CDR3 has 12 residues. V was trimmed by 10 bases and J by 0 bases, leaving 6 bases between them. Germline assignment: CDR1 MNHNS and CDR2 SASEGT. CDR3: CATKTNTGELFF. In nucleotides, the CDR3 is TGTGCCACCAAGACGAACACCGGGGAGCTGTTTTTT.